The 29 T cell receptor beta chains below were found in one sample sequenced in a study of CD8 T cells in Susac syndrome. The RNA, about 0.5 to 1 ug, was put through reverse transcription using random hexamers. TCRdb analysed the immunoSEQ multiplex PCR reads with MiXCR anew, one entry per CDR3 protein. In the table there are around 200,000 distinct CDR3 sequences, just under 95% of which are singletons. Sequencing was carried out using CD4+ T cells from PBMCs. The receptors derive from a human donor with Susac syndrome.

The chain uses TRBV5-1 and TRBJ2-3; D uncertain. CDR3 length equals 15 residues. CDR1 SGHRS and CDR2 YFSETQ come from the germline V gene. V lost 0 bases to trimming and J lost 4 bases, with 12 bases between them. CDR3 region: CASSLGLDEADTQYF. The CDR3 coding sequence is TGCGCCAGCAGCTTGGGACTCGATGAGGCAGATACGCAGTATTTT.

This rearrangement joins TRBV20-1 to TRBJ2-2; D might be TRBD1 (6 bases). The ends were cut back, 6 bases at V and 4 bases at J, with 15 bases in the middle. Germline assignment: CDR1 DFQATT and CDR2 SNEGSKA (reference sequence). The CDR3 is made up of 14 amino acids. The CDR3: CSAHTGRITGELFF. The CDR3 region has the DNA TGCAGTGCCCATACAGGGCGTATCACCGGGGAGCTGTTTTTT.

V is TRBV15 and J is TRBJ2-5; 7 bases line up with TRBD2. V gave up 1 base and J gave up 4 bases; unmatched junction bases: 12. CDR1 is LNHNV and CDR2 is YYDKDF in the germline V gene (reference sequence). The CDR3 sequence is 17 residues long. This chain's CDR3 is CATSRGTSGMAGETQYF. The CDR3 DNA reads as TGTGCCACCAGCAGAGGAACCAGCGGGATGGCCGGAGAGACCCAGTACTTC.

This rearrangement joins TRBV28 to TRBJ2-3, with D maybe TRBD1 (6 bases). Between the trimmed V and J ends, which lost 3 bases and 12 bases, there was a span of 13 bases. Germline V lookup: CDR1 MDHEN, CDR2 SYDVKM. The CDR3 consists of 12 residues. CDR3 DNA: TGTGCCAGCAGTTTCGTTGACAGGACACAGTATTTT. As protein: CASSFVDRTQYF.

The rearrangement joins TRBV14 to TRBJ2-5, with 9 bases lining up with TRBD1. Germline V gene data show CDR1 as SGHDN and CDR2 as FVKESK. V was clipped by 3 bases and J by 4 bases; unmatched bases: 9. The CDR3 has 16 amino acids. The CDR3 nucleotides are TGTGCCAGCAGCCAGATTGGACAGGGGAGACGAGAGACCCAGTACTTC. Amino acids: CASSQIGQGRRETQYF. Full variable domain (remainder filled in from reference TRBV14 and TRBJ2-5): EAGVTQFPSHSVIEKGQTVTLRCDPISGHDNLYWYRRVMGKEIKFLLHFVKESKQDESGMPNNRFLAERTGGTYSTLKVQPAELEDSGVYFCASSQIGQGRRETQYFGPGTRLLVL.

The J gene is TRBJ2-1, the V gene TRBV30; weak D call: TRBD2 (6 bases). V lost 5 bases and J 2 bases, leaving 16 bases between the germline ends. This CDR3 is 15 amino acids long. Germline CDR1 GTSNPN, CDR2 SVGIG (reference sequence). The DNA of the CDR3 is TGTGCCTGGGACCCCGGGAGCACACCCTACAATGAGCAGTTCTTC. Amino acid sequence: CAWDPGSTPYNEQFF.

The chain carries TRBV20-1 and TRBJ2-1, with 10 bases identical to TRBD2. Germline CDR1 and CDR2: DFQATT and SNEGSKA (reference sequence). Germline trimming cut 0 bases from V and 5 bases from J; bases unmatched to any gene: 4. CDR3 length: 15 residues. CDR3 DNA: TGCAGTGCTAGAGATGCCCTAGCGGGAGACAATGAGCAGTTCTTC. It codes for CSARDALAGDNEQFF.

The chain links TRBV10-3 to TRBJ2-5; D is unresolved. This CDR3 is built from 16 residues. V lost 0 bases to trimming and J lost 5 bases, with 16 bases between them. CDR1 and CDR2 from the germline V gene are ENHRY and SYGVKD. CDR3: CAISESIGSRPETQYF. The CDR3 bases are TGTGCCATCAGTGAGTCGATAGGAAGCCGCCCCGAGACCCAGTACTTC.

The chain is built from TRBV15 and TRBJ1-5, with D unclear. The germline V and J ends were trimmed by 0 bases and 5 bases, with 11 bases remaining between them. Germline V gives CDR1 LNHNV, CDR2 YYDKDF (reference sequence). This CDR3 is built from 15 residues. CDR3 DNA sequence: TGTGCCACCAGCAGAGATGTGTCGGGCTATCAGCCCCAGCATTTT. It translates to CATSRDVSGYQPQHF.

The CDR3 spells CASSKPGQGDYEQYF. CDR3 DNA sequence: TGTGCCAGCAGCAAACCGGGACAGGGGGACTACGAGCAGTACTTC. The chain carries TRBV21-1 and TRBJ2-7; no DNA check was done on the table's D call, TRBD1. TRBV21-1 has pseudogene status. The CDR3 covers 15 residues.

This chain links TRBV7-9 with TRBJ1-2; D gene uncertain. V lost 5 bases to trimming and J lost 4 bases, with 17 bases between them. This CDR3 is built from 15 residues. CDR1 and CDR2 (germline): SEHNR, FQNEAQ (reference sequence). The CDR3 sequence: CASSVNPSLGYGYTF. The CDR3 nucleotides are TGTGCCAGCAGCGTAAACCCCAGTCTAGGCTATGGCTACACCTTC.

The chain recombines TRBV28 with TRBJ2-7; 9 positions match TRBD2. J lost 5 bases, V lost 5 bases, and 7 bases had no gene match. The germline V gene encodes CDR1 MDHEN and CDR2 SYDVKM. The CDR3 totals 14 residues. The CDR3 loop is CASSVPGLADEQYF. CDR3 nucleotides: TGTGCCAGCAGTGTGCCGGGACTAGCTGACGAGCAGTACTTC.

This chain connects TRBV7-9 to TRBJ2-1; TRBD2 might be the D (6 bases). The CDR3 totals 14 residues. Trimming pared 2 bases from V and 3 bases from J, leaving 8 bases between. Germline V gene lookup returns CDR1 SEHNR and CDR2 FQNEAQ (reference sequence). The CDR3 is CASSLREDYNEQFF. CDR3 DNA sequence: TGTGCCAGCAGCTTAAGGGAGGACTACAATGAGCAGTTCTTC.

The CDR3 sequence: CAWSGSGRADTQYF. The CDR3 DNA reads TGTGCCTGGAGTGGTAGCGGGAGGGCAGATACGCAGTATTTT. The chain carries TRBV30 and TRBJ2-3; 11 bases are shared with TRBD2. From germline, CDR1 is GTSNPN and CDR2 SVGIG (reference sequence). CDR3 length equals 14 residues. J lost 4 bases, V lost 1 base, and 1 base had no gene match.

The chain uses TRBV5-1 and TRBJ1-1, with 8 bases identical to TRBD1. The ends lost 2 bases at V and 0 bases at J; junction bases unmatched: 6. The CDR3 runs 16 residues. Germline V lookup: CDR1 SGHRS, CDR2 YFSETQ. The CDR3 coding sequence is TGCGCCAGCAGCTTAACAGGGGGGATTATGAACACTGAAGCTTTCTTT. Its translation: CASSLTGGIMNTEAFF.

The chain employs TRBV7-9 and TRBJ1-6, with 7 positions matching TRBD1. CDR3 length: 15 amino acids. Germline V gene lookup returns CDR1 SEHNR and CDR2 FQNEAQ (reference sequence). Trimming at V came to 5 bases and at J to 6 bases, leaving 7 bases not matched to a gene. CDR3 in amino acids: CASSREGTVNSPLHF. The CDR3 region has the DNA TGTGCCAGCAGCCGGGAGGGGACAGTTAATTCACCCCTCCACTTT. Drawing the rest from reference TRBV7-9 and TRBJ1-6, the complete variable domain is DTGVSQNPRHKITKRGQNVTFRCDPISEHNRLYWYRQTLGQGPEFLTYFQNEAQLEKSRLLSDRFSAERPKGSFSTLEIQRTEQGDSAMYLCASSREGTVNSPLHFGNGTRLTVT.

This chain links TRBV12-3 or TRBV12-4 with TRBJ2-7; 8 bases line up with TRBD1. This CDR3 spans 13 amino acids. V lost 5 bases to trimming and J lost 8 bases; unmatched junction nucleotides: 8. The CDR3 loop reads CASSARQGSKQYF. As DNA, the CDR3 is TGTGCCAGCAGTGCCCGACAGGGGAGCAAGCAGTACTTC.

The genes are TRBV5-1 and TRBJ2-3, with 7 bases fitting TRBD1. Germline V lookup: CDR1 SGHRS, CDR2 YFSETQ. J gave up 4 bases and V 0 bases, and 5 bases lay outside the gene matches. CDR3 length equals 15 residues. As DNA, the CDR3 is TGCGCCAGCAGCTTGGAAGGGGGCCCCCCAGATACGCAGTATTTT. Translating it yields CASSLEGGPPDTQYF.

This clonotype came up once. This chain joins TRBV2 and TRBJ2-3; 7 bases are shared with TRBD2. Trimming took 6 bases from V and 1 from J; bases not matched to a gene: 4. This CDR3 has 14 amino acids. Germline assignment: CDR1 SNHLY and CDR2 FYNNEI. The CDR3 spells CASRTSRGTDTQYF. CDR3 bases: TGTGCCAGCAGGACTAGCCGGGGCACAGATACGCAGTATTTT.

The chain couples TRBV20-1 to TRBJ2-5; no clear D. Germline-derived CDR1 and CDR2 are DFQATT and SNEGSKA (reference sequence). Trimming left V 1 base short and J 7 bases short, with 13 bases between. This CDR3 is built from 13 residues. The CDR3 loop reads CSARVAPERTQYF. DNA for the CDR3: TGCAGTGCTAGAGTGGCCCCGGAGAGGACCCAGTACTTC.

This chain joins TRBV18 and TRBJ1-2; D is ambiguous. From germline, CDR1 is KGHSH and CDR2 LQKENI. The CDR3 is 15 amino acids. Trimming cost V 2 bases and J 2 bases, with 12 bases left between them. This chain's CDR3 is CASSPSMEQNYGYTF. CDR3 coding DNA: TGTGCCAGCTCACCATCAATGGAGCAGAACTATGGCTACACCTTC.

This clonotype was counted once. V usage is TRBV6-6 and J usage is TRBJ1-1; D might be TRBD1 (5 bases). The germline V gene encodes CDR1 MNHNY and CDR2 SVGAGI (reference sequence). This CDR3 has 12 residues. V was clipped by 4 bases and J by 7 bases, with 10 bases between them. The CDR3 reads CASSLRDVEAFF. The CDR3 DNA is TGTGCCAGCAGTTTGAGGGACGTTGAAGCTTTCTTT.

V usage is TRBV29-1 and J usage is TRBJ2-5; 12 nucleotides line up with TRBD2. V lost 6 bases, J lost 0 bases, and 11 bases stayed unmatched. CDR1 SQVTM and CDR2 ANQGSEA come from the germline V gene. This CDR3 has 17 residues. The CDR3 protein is CSVPTSGGSFNQETQYF. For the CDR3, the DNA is TGCAGCGTCCCTACTAGCGGGGGGTCGTTCAACCAAGAGACCCAGTACTTC.

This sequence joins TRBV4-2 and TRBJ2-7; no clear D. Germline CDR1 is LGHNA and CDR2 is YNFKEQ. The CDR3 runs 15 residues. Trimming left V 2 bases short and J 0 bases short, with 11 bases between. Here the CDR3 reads CASSQFGRSSYEQYF. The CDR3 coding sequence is TGTGCCAGCAGCCAATTTGGCCGGAGCTCCTACGAGCAGTACTTC.

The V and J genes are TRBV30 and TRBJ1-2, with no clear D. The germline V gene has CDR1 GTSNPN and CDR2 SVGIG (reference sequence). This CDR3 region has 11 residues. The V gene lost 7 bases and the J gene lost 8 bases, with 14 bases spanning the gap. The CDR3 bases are TGTGCCTCCTCATCGCGGGAAGGCTACACCTTC. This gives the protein CASSSREGYTF.

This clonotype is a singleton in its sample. This CDR3 reads CATSRDRDGRGYTF. CDR3 coding DNA: TGTGCCACCAGCAGAGATCGGGACGGGCGGGGCTACACCTTC. V usage is TRBV15 and J usage is TRBJ1-2; possibly TRBD1 for D (5 bases). Germline V gene data show CDR1 as LNHNV and CDR2 as YYDKDF (reference sequence). This CDR3 has 14 residues. Trimming left V 0 bases short and J 8 bases short, with 13 bases between.

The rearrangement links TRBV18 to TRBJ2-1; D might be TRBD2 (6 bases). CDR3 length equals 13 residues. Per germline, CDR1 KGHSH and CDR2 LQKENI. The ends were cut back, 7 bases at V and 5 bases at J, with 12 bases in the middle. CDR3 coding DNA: TGTGCCAGCTTGTCGGGGGAGAACAATGAGCAGTTCTTC. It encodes CASLSGENNEQFF.

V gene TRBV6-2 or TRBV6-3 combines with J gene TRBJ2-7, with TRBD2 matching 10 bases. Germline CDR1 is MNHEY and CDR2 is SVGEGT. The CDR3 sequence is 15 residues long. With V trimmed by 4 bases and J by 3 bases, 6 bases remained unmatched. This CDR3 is CASSSTLAGFYEQYF. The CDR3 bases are TGTGCCAGCAGTTCCACACTAGCGGGATTCTACGAGCAGTACTTC.

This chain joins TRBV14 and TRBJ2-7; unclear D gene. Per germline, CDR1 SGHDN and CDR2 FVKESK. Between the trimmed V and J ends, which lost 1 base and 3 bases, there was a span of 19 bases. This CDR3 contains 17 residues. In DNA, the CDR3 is TGTGCCAGCAGCCAAGTTGCCTTCAGGACGGCGGTCTACGAGCAGTACTTC. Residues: CASSQVAFRTAVYEQYF. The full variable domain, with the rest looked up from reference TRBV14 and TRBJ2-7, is EAGVTQFPSHSVIEKGQTVTLRCDPISGHDNLYWYRRVMGKEIKFLLHFVKESKQDESGMPNNRFLAERTGGTYSTLKVQPAELEDSGVYFCASSQVAFRTAVYEQYFGPGTRLTVT.